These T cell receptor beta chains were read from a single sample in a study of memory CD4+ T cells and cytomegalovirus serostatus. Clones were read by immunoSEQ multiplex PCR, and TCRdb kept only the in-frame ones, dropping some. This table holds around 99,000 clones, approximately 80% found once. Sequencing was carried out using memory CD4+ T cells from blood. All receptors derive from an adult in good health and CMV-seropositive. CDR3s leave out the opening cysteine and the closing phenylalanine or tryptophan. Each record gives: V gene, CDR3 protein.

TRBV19,ASRENTNYGYT
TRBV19,ASSITGSGGGLYGYT
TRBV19,ASKGDRVSAF
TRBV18,ASSPGLAEQF
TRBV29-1,SVEPGTGYGYT
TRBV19,ASSSDPLRGTQY
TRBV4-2,ASSQDPTGVSGNTIY
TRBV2,ASSDWANDYEQY
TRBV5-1,ASSLRTGWDGTEAF
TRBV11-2,ASSLSEGNEQY
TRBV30,AWSFRGRSEQF
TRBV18,ASSSLGEGEDGYT
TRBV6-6,ASRPAYGTVNTEAF
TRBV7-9,ASSPGKTTYGYT
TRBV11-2,ASSLRFGTSSYNEQF
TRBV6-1,ASSGYRGPRYGYT
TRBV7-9,ASSTFGGTYNEQF
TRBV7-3,ASSLTLATDTQY
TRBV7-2,ASSPDRQRRNTEAF
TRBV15,ATSRQSGTHYEQY
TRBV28,ASSPPGLAGASYEQY
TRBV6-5,ASRPVGINEQY
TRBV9,ASSVEPATGEQF
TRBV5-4,ASSLDWGNTEAF
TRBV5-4,ASSYTDSTDTQY